This T cell receptor beta chain was profiled in a study of regulatory T cells in long-lasting Graves disease (dated by TCRdb to the early 2020s). In terms of the full investigation: Patients with newly diagnosed Graves' disease had been on antithyroid drugs for under 3 months. Peripheral blood TCR sequencing and RNA sequencing compared persistent Graves' disease patients with newly diagnosed Graves' disease patients. The study was conducted in China and was registered as a clinical trial. A total of roughly 35 samples were covered by TCR sequencing, comprising roughly 13 persistent and roughly 20 newly diagnosed Graves' disease patients. Overall study outcomes, separate from this receptor: Only peripheral blood was studied, because thyroid tissue, the primary lesion, was inaccessible. Preferential use of TRBV28, TRBJ1-2 and TRBJ2-5 was observed in persistent disease, whereas TRBV20-1 and TRBJ2-1 were favored in newly diagnosed disease. Sequencing and analysis were restricted to the TCR beta chain. Lower TCR Shannon entropy and fewer highly expanded clones were observed in persistent Graves' disease patients than in newly diagnosed patients, which suggested clonal expansion. A larger number of public clonotypes was shared among persistent patients (under 3,000) than among newly diagnosed patients (around 970). As a limitation, the authors acknowledged that the small sample size may reduce accuracy.

V is cut by 6 bases and J by 1 base, and the space between the germline ends is 7 bases. The CDR3 runs 12 residues from the cysteine to the phenylalanine. The retained sequence is limited to the CDR3, 36 bases, with the frame set at the first base. In the germline V gene (reference sequence), CDR1 corresponds to LGHDT and CDR2 to YNNKEL. Per the publication, the time point label means: newly diagnosed GD, antithyroid drugs for less than 3 months. For both TCR sequencing and RNA sequencing, RNA was extracted from PBMCs in TRIzol. The diagnosis of Graves' disease was made according to American Thyroid Association guidelines. Patients were recruited from an endocrinology department in Xi'an, China. Each patient gave approximately 10 milliliters of peripheral blood, collected in an EDTA anticoagulant tube. Ficoll Paque Plus density gradient separation was used to isolate PBMCs, and no further T cell sorting was performed. An Agilent 2100 Bioanalyzer and agarose gel were used to assess RNA quality, and a NanoDrop 2000 was used to measure RNA concentration.

To prepare the library, multiplex PCR was applied. These reads were obtained on an Illumina HiSeq 4000. To build TCR beta libraries, CDR3 regions were amplified by Arm-PCR using iRepertoire HTBI primers. Before sequencing, the PCR products went through gel purification. Regarding the original processing steps: Across samples, 55 to 80 TRBV and roughly 15 TRBJ segments were identified and used for gene usage analysis of CDR3 amino acid clonotypes. COPE and FqMerger were used to merge filtered high-quality paired reads into contigs. BLAST was used to align contigs to the IMGT TRBV, TRBD and TRBJ reference genes, and CDR3 was defined following IMGT. Highly expanded clones were defined as clonotypes with a frequency above 0.1%. Repertoire diversity was measured by Shannon entropy, and V-J evenness by the Gini coefficient. Clonotypes shared by more than one individual were considered public. The raw public data were reprocessed by TCRdb itself: fastp quality trimming at Q25, MiXCR clonotype calling, in-frame beta chains only. Rows are combined by CDR3 protein, so each entry shows the most common genes and DNA. The V and J calls, along with clone size, are taken from TCRdb and not from the paper's own processing. This sample comprises under 700,000 distinct CDR3 sequences, 15% to 20% of them detected only once. The top ten clones comprise roughly 25% of the sample.

The table lists this clonotype with many counts. The antigen this receptor binds is unknown. Per-nucleotide qualities are absent, and no much larger clonotype sits a single base away. These data are also associated with another study on T cells in Graves' hyperthyroidism and ophthalmopathy. From the second report: Graves' hyperthyroidism was defined as stable when no progression to ophthalmopathy occurred over 18 months of follow-up. The hyperthyroidism patients were between 18 and 65 years old and newly diagnosed, with a disease duration of less than 2 months. The study excluded patients with uncontrolled infections, other autoimmune diseases, pregnancy or lactation. Diagnoses relied on clinical symptoms, serum thyroxine and TRAb, thyroid ultrasound and orbital computed tomography. The first round of RT-PCR for the TCR CDR3 was performed with the HTBI primer set and the Qiagen OneStep RT-PCR kit. Most expanded thyroid clonotypes (frequency above 0.001) were also detected in blood, suggesting blood repertoires may reflect thyroid immune responses. A model built on a 13 V-J signature distinguished ophthalmopathy from stable hyperthyroidism, reaching 87.88% sensitivity and under 84% specificity in cross-validation and 80%/75% in testing. During validation, the model predicted progression to ophthalmopathy a median of around 6 months ahead of onset, with approximately 71% sensitivity and about 72% specificity. To identify TCR V-J signatures that set the groups apart, the researchers used a discovery cohort of roughly 100 patients, made up of 43 with Graves' ophthalmopathy and approximately 57 with stable Graves' hyperthyroidism. Prospective prediction of ophthalmopathy was tested in an independent validation cohort consisting of 18 to 20 hyperthyroidism patients and approximately 16 patients who later progressed to ophthalmopathy. The approximately 98 discovery patients were randomly divided into training and test sets at a 7:3 ratio. The study also compared thyroid tissue and blood T-cell repertoires from five or six Graves' hyperthyroidism patients. After sampling, hyperthyroidism patients received methimazole starting at 30 mg daily, and ophthalmopathy patients received high-dose intravenous methylprednisolone. Libraries were constructed in a second round of multiplex PCR, after which size selection and purification were carried out. Libraries were sequenced paired-end with 100 bp reads on an Illumina HiSeq2000. SOAPnuke was used to process the raw data, with reads discarded if the reads contained adapters or uncalled bases, had a mean Phred below 15, or lacked an exact constant-primer or identifier match. High-quality paired reads were merged with COPE v1.2.5, and unique nucleotide sequences were defined as clonotypes. MiTCR v1.1 was used to align the clonotypes against IMGT TRBV, TRBD and TRBJ reference segments. Analysis was restricted to V-J combinations with a frequency above 0.0001, which covered approximately 99% of repertoires. A TCS score was defined as the ratio of F50 (clonal expansion) to E x V (chaos), with BLOSUM62-based TCRdist applied between CDR3 peptides within each V-J. Welch's t-statistics and random forest reduced approximately 520 V-J features to some 14, which were used in a naive Bayes classifier (R e1071). No statistical method was used to set the sample size in advance, and investigators knew the group allocation. The paper reports TCR Vbeta CDR3 sequencing of roughly 140 peripheral blood samples: over 40 ophthalmopathy, approximately 74 hyperthyroidism and around 17 progressor patients.

This receptor was taken from a middle-aged woman with Graves disease. Donor details come from another sample of the same person, matched by shared clones. This chain is built from TRBV3-1 and TRBJ2-7; the D gene cannot be resolved reliably. This specimen was peripheral blood mononuclear cells (PBMCs), taken at new diagnosis, from a patient treated with antithyroid drugs. The bases are TGTGCCAGCAGTGGCAGTTCCTACGAGCAGTACTTC. Translated, it reads CASSGSSYEQYF.